This TCR beta chain was found in a study of T cell responses to AZD1222 COVID-19 vaccine. The CDR3 spans 16 residues. Germline CDR1 LGHNA, CDR2 YSLEER. Deletions cut 5 bases from V and 4 bases from J, with 20 bases between. Profiled with immunoSEQ multiplex PCR; TCRdb holds only in-frame clones, not every one. The sample gives about 100,000 clones, about 83% of which show up once; more than 15% is in the top ten. The chain has TRBV4-3 and TRBJ1-2; TRBD1 might be the D (5 bases). The sample was peripheral blood, taken on day 0 of AZD1222 vaccination. This receptor was taken from an adult in good health. CDR3 sequence (DNA): TGCGCCAGCAGCGAAGGGGTCGACGGCTCGATCTATGGCTACACCTTC. As protein: CASSEGVDGSIYGYTF.